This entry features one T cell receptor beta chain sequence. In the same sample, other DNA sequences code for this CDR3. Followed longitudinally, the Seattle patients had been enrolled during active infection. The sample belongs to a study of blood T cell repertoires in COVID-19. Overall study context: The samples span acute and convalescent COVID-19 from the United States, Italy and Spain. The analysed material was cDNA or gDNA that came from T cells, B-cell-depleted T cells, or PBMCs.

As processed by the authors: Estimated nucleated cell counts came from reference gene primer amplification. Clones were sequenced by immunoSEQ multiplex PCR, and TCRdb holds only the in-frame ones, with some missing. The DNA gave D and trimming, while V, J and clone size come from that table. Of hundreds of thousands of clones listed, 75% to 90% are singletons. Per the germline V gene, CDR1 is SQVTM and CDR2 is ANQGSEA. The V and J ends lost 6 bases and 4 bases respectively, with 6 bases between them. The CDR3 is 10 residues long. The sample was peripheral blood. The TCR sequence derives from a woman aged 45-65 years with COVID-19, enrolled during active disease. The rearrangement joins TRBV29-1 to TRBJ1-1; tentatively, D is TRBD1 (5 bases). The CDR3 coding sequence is TGCAGCGTGGGGGGCACTGAAGCTTTCTTT. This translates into CSVGGTEAFF.